The 13 T cell receptor beta chains given below trace back to one sample, sequenced in a study of cytomegalovirus exposure and HLA in healthy donors. 13 Jbeta primers and 60 Vbeta primers were used for the PCR. The protocol was immunoSEQ multiplex PCR, while the TCRdb copy is restricted to in-frame clones and leaves out a portion. The table for this sample gives approximately 100,000 clones. The specimen was PBMCs. These receptors all stem from a man aged 45-65 years in good health and CMV-seropositive.

The chain is built from TRBV28 and TRBJ1-5, with D hard to call. Per germline, CDR1 MDHEN and CDR2 SYDVKM. The V gene lost 5 bases and the J gene lost 5 bases, with 10 bases spanning the gap. CDR3 length: 13 amino acids. The CDR3 spells CASSRSGYQPQHF. DNA for the CDR3: TGTGCCAGCAGTCGGTCGGGGTATCAGCCCCAGCATTTT.

V gene TRBV29-1 combines with J gene TRBJ1-2; possibly TRBD1 for D (5 bases). V was pared by 0 bases and J by 8 bases, with 19 bases between. From germline, CDR1 is SQVTM and CDR2 ANQGSEA. This CDR3 spans 15 amino acids. CDR3: CSVEDLGLTLEGYTF. Here the CDR3 DNA reads TGCAGCGTTGAAGATCTGGGACTGACACTCGAGGGCTACACCTTC.

This rearrangement joins TRBV7-9 to TRBJ1-5; D is possibly TRBD1 (6 bases). The CDR3 runs 14 residues. Germline values: CDR1 SEHNR, CDR2 FQNEAQ (reference sequence). The ends were cut back, 6 bases at V and 5 bases at J, with 14 bases in the middle. DNA for the CDR3: TGTGCCAGCAGTTCAGGGGACGGGTATCAGCCCCAGCATTTT. This translates into CASSSGDGYQPQHF.

The V gene is TRBV18, the J gene TRBJ2-1; the D gene is possibly TRBD2 (6 bases). The germline CDR1 and CDR2 sequences are KGHSH and LQKENI. V gave up 2 bases and J gave up 8 bases, with 13 bases separating them. The CDR3 extends over 14 amino acids. The CDR3 DNA sequence: TGTGCCAGCTCACCAAGTCTAGGAGGGGATGAGCAGTTCTTC. This gives the protein CASSPSLGGDEQFF.

This chain connects TRBV7-9 to TRBJ2-7; 9 bases align to TRBD1. J lost 1 base, V lost 1 base, and 5 bases had no gene match. Germline-derived CDR1 and CDR2 are SEHNR and FQNEAQ (reference sequence). This CDR3 region has 16 residues. CDR3 sequence reads: CASSLEPGQGSYEQYF. In nucleotides, the CDR3 is TGTGCCAGCAGCTTAGAGCCCGGACAGGGGTCCTACGAGCAGTACTTC. The whole variable domain, filled in from reference TRBV7-9 and TRBJ2-7, reads DTGVSQNPRHKITKRGQNVTFRCDPISEHNRLYWYRQTLGQGPEFLTYFQNEAQLEKSRLLSDRFSAERPKGSFSTLEIQRTEQGDSAMYLCASSLEPGQGSYEQYFGPGTRLTVT.

The gene calls are TRBV27 and TRBJ2-3, with D maybe TRBD1 (6 bases). CDR1 and CDR2 (germline): MNHEY, SMNVEV (reference sequence). Trimming removed 7 bases from V and 0 bases from J, with 8 bases in between. The CDR3 loop spans 13 amino acids. CDR3 in amino acids: CASKDSSTDTQYF. For the CDR3, the DNA is TGTGCCAGCAAGGACAGTAGCACAGATACGCAGTATTTT.

The chain combines TRBV2 with TRBJ2-5; D might be TRBD1 (5 bases). Germline V gives CDR1 SNHLY, CDR2 FYNNEI. V was shortened by 6 bases and J by 3 bases, with 11 bases between the two germline ends. This CDR3 spans 13 amino acids. In nucleotides, the CDR3 is TGTGCCAGCAGAAAAGGGGCCGAAGAGACCCAGTACTTC. This translates into CASRKGAEETQYF.

The gene calls are TRBV11-3 and TRBJ2-7; no firm D call. Per germline, CDR1 SGHNT and CDR2 YENEEA. The CDR3 extends over 12 amino acids. V was trimmed by 1 base and J by 3 bases, leaving 4 bases between them. The CDR3 nucleotides are TGTGCCAGCAGCTTAGGGAGCTACGAGCAGTACTTC. Protein sequence: CASSLGSYEQYF.

The rearrangement uses TRBV4-1 and TRBJ1-5, with TRBD1 identical over 8 bases. Losses at the gene ends were 0 bases for V and 7 bases for J; bases not matched to a gene: 11. Germline CDR1 MGHRA, CDR2 YSYEKL. The CDR3 consists of 17 residues. The CDR3 region is CASSQEGDRFLGQPQHF. The CDR3 bases are TGCGCCAGCAGCCAAGAGGGGGACAGGTTTTTGGGCCAGCCCCAGCATTTT.

This rearrangement joins TRBV30 to TRBJ2-7; no reliable D call. The CDR3 is 13 residues long. CDR1 and CDR2 from the germline V gene are GTSNPN and SVGIG (reference sequence). The V end lost 3 bases, the J end lost 4 bases, and 13 bases lay between the germline ends. The CDR3 DNA reads as TGTGCCTGGAGGTCCAGGTCACTTTACGAGCAGTACTTC. It specifies CAWRSRSLYEQYF.

The gene calls are TRBV7-2 and TRBJ2-5; D remains unclear. CDR1 SGHTA and CDR2 FQGNSA come from the germline V gene. V lost 3 bases and J lost 7, with 12 bases in between. The CDR3 length is 13 residues. The CDR3, as DNA: TGTGCCAGCAGCTTTCGACCGACGGGGACCCAGTACTTC. Translating it yields CASSFRPTGTQYF.

CDR3 loop: CSVARLAGDGETQYF. CDR3 nucleotide sequence: TGCAGCGTAGCACGACTAGCGGGAGATGGGGAGACCCAGTACTTC. This chain joins TRBV29-1 and TRBJ2-5; 12 bases map to TRBD2. CDR1 and CDR2 from the germline V gene are SQVTM and ANQGSEA. The CDR3 runs 15 residues. The ends lost 6 bases at V and 5 bases at J; junction bases unmatched: 10.

V usage is TRBV4-1 and J usage is TRBJ2-2; perhaps TRBD2 as D (6 bases). V was trimmed by 1 base and J by 4 bases, leaving 10 bases between them. The CDR3 has 15 residues. Germline V gene lookup returns CDR1 MGHRA and CDR2 YSYEKL. The CDR3 coding sequence is TGCGCCAGCAGCCAAGGGGGTAGCGGCACCGGGGAGCTGTTTTTT. This encodes CASSQGGSGTGELFF.